The 12 T cell receptor beta chains listed next were all sequenced from one sample in a study of post-analysis software for immune sequencing data. Whole-study findings and limits: Patients carried a few TRBV segments more frequently than controls did, and TRBV5-6, TRBV5-1 and TRBV20-1 were among them.

Their recognized antigens are unknown. Carried by the TCR beta cDNA libraries were unique molecular identifiers. TCRdb reanalysed the PCR reads using MiXCR and keeps one entry per CDR3 protein. This table has roughly 580,000 distinct CDR3 sequences, 44% appearing once. The sample consisted of blood. These TCRs come from a girl aged 5-17 years with multiple sclerosis.

This clonotype was observed a handful of times. The V call is TRBV5-1, the J call TRBJ1-2, with D perhaps matching TRBD1 (6 bases). With 4 bases removed from V and 0 bases from J, the gap between germline ends came to 16 bases. CDR3 length: 16 residues. The germline CDR1 and CDR2 sequences are SGHRS and YFSETQ. This chain's CDR3 is CASSHPGHEANYGYTF. In DNA form, the CDR3 reads TGCGCCAGCAGCCATCCGGGACACGAAGCTAACTATGGCTACACCTTC.

There are a few counts of this clonotype. The V and J genes are TRBV6-6 and TRBJ1-2, with 11 nucleotides matching TRBD1. Trimming at V came to 8 bases and at J to 1 base, leaving 6 bases not matched to a gene. Per germline, CDR1 MNHNY and CDR2 SVGAGI (reference sequence). The CDR3 length is 15 residues. CDR3 coding DNA: TGTGCCAGCGGTACCGGGACAGGGGGTAACTATGGCTACACCTTC. Its translation is CASGTGTGGNYGYTF.

This clonotype was seen a few times. The chain couples TRBV5-1 to TRBJ2-1; possibly TRBD2 for D (6 bases). The ends were cut back, 4 bases at V and 9 bases at J, with 14 bases in the middle. The CDR3 is 13 residues long. Germline CDR1 and CDR2: SGHRS and YFSETQ. The CDR3: CASSGGRGGEQFF. The CDR3 DNA is TGCGCCAGCAGCGGGGGACGGGGAGGTGAGCAGTTCTTC.

The gene calls are TRBV5-1 and TRBJ1-2, with a possible D match to TRBD1 (6 bases). The CDR3 length is 13 residues. The V end was cut by 4 bases, the J end by 8 bases, with 15 bases between. CDR1 and CDR2 from the germline V gene are SGHRS and YFSETQ. The DNA for the CDR3 is TGCGCCAGCAGCGAAACGACAGGATGGGGCTACACCTTC. Translating gives CASSETTGWGYTF.

J is TRBJ2-7 and V is TRBV6-6; D may be TRBD1 or TRBD2 (5 bases each). The germline V and J ends were trimmed by 5 bases and 0 bases, with 17 bases remaining between them. The CDR3 has 16 residues. Per germline, CDR1 MNHNY and CDR2 SVGAGI (reference sequence). The CDR3 reads CASSASTAASSYEQYF. CDR3 DNA sequence: TGTGCCAGCAGTGCCTCGACAGCGGCGAGCTCCTACGAGCAGTACTTC.

The chain couples TRBV11-3 to TRBJ2-1; 10 positions agree with TRBD1. CDR1 and CDR2 (germline): SGHNT, YENEEA. There are 16 residues in the CDR3. V was pared by 5 bases and J by 7 bases, with 11 bases of the junction left unmatched. For the CDR3, the DNA is TGTGCCAGCAGCCCTATGTGGACAGGGGGTGAAAATGAGCAGTTCTTC. This encodes CASSPMWTGGENEQFF.

Concerning this clonotype: Likely a read error: the CDR3 ends without its conserved phenylalanine or tryptophan. No DNA is shown, since the ends of the CDR3 on it are uncertain; the CDR3 is the one TCRdb lists. The gene calls are TRBV7-9 and TRBJ2-1; the D call TRBD1 from the table was never checked on the DNA. Germline CDR1 reads SEHNR; CDR2 reads FQNEAQ (reference sequence). The CDR3 is 14 amino acids long, termini counted. The CDR3 loop reads CASSRDQAGYTFGS.

The J gene is TRBJ1-2, the V gene TRBV9; 11 bases match TRBD1. The length of the CDR3 is 14 residues. Per the germline V gene, CDR1 is SGDLS and CDR2 is YYNGEE. J was trimmed by 7 bases and V by 4 bases; bases with no gene match: 6. The CDR3 reads CASSSGGTGGGYTF. The CDR3 DNA reads TGTGCCAGCAGCTCCGGGGGGACAGGGGGTGGCTACACCTTC.

V usage is TRBV20-1 and J usage is TRBJ2-2; no reliable D call. The germline V gene encodes CDR1 DFQATT and CDR2 SNEGSKA (reference sequence). This CDR3 has 13 residues. The V gene lost 6 bases and the J gene lost 3 bases, with 11 bases spanning the gap. CDR3 protein: CSASEDYTGELFF. CDR3 DNA: TGCAGTGCAAGCGAGGATTACACCGGGGAGCTGTTTTTT.

V is TRBV12-3 or TRBV12-4 and J is TRBJ1-1, with TRBD1 identical over 8 bases. The CDR3 loop spans 14 amino acids. J was trimmed by 0 bases and V by 6 bases; bases with no gene match: 3. The CDR3 coding sequence is TGTGCCAGCAGAGCAGGGGGCATGAACACTGAAGCTTTCTTT. Protein: CASRAGGMNTEAFF.

The rearrangement uses TRBV6-5 and TRBJ2-4; D is perhaps TRBD2 (6 bases). The CDR3 has 12 residues. Trimming pared 2 bases from V and 13 bases from J, leaving 12 bases between. Germline V gene lookup returns CDR1 MNHEY and CDR2 SVGAGI. CDR3 residues: CASSYIGGEQYF. The CDR3 DNA sequence: TGTGCCAGCAGTTACATAGGAGGGGAGCAGTACTTC.

This sequence joins TRBV7-9 and TRBJ2-7; D is perhaps TRBD1 (6 bases). CDR3 length: 13 amino acids. The germline V gene encodes CDR1 SEHNR and CDR2 FQNEAQ (reference sequence). The V gene lost 5 bases and the J gene lost 3 bases, with 11 bases spanning the gap. The CDR3 DNA sequence: TGTGCCAGCAGCCTGGACAGCGTCTACGAGCAGTACTTC. This encodes CASSLDSVYEQYF.